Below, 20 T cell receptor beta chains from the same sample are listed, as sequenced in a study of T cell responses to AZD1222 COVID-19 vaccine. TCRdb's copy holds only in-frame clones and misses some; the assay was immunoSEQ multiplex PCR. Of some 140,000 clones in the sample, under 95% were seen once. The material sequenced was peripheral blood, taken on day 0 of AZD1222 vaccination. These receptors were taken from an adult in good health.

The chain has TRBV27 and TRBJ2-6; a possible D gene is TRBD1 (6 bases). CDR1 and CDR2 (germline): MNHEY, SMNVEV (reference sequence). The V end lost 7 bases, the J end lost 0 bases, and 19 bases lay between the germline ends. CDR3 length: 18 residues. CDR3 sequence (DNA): TGTGCCAGCAACGCATATGGGATACAGGGCTCTGGGGCCAACGTCCTGACTTTC. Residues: CASNAYGIQGSGANVLTF.

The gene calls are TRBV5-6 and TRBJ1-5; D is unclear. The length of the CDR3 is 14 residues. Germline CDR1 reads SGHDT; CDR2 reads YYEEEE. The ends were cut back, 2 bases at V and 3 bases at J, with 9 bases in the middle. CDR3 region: CASSFKASNQPQHF. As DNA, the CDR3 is TGTGCCAGCAGCTTTAAGGCCTCCAATCAGCCCCAGCATTTT.

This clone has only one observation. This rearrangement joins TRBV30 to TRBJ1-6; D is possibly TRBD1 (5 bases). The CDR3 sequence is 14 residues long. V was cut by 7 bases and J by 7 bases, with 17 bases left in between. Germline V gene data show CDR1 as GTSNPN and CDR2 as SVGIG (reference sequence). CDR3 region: CASWFQGPNSPLHF. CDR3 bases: TGTGCCTCCTGGTTTCAGGGTCCGAATTCACCCCTCCACTTT.

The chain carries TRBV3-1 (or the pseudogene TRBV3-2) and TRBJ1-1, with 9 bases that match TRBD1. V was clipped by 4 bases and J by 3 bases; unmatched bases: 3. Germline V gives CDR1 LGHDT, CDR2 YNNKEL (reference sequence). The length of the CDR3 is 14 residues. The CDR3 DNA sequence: TGTGCCAGCAGCCCGACAGGGGGATACACTGAAGCTTTCTTT. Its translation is CASSPTGGYTEAFF.

CDR3: CATSDTPGGENTEAFF. Here the CDR3 DNA reads TGTGCCACCAGTGACACCCCCGGGGGAGAGAACACTGAAGCTTTCTTT. V is TRBV24-1 and J is TRBJ1-1; TRBD1 might be the D (5 bases). Germline-derived CDR1 and CDR2 are KGHDR and SFDVKD. The CDR3 runs to 16 residues. Trimming left V 4 bases short and J 1 base short, with 15 bases between.

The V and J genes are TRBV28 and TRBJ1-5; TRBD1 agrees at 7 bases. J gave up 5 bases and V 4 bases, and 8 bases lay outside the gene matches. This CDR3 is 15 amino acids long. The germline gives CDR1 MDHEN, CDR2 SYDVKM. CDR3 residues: CASSSGAGGDQPQHF. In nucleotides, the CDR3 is TGTGCCAGCAGTTCAGGGGCAGGGGGAGATCAGCCCCAGCATTTT.

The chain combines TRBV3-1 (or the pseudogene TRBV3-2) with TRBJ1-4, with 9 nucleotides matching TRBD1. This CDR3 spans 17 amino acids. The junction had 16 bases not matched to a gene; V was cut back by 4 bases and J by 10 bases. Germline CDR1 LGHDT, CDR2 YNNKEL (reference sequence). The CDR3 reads CASSPFREGTGRGKLFF. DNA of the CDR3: TGTGCCAGCAGCCCCTTTCGAGAGGGGACAGGGAGGGGAAAACTGTTTTTT.

In nucleotides, the CDR3 is TGTGCCAGCAGCCCTTCTACAGGGTATAACACTGAAGCTTTCTTT. This encodes CASSPSTGYNTEAFF. This chain connects TRBV3-1 (or the pseudogene TRBV3-2) to TRBJ1-1; maybe TRBD1 (6 bases). CDR3 size: 15 residues. Looked up from germline, CDR1 is LGHDT and CDR2 is YNNKEL (reference sequence). V lost 4 bases and J 2 bases, leaving 14 bases between the germline ends.

CDR3 coding DNA: TGTGCCACCAGTGATTTCAGACAGGGTATTGAAAAACTGTTTTTT. Its protein is CATSDFRQGIEKLFF. The J gene is TRBJ1-4, the V gene TRBV24-1; 7 bases are shared with TRBD1. This CDR3 has 15 amino acids. J was trimmed by 7 bases and V by 1 base; bases with no gene match: 5. Germline V gene data show CDR1 as KGHDR and CDR2 as SFDVKD.

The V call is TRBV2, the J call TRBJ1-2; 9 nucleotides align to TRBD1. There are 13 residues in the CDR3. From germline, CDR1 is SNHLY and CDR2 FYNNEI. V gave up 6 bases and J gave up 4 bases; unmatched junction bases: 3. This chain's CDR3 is CASRGTGPYGYTF. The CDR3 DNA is TGTGCCAGCAGGGGGACAGGGCCCTATGGCTACACCTTC.

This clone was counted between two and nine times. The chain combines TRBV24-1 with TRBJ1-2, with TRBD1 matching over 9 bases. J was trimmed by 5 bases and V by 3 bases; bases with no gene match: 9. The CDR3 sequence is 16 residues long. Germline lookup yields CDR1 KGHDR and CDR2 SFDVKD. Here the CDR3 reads CATSDRGQGSHYGYTF. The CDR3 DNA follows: TGTGCCACCAGTGATCGGGGACAGGGATCTCATTATGGCTACACCTTC.

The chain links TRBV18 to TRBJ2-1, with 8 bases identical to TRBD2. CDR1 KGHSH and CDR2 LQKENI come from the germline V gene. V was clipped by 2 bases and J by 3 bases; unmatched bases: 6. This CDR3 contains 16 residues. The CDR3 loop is CASSPKTGLDYNEQFF. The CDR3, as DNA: TGTGCCAGCTCACCAAAGACGGGACTAGACTACAATGAGCAGTTCTTC.

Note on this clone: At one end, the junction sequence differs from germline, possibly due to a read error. In DNA form, the CDR3 reads TGTGCCAGCAGAATGTCAGCGAGCTACGATGAGCAGTTCTTC. Protein product: CASRMSASYDEQFF. The chain has TRBV2 and TRBJ2-1; D call uncertain. This CDR3 region has 14 residues. CDR1 and CDR2 (germline): SNHLY, FYNNEI.

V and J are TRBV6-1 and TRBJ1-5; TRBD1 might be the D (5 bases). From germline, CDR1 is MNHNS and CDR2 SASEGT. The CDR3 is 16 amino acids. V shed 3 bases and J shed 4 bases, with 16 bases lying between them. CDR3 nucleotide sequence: TGTGCCAGCAGTGAGGCAGGGTTTACCCCTAATCAGCCCCAGCATTTT. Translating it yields CASSEAGFTPNQPQHF.

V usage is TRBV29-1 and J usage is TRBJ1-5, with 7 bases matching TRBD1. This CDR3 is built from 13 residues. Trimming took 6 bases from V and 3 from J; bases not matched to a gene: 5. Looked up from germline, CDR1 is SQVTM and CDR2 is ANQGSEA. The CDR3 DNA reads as TGCAGCGTCGCCCAGGGGGACAATCAGCCCCAGCATTTT. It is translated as CSVAQGDNQPQHF.

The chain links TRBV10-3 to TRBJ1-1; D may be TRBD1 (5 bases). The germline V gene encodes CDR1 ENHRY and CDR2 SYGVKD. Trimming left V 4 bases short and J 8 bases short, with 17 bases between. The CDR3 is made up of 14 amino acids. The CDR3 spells CAISGRAGIWEAFF. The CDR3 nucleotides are TGTGCCATCAGTGGAAGGGCAGGGATCTGGGAAGCTTTCTTT.

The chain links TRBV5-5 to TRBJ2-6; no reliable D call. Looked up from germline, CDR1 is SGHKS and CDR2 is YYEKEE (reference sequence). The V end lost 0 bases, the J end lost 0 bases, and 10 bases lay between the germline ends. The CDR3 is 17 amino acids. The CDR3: CASSLGGVSSGANVLTF. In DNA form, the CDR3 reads TGTGCCAGCAGCTTGGGAGGCGTCAGCTCTGGGGCCAACGTCCTGACTTTC.

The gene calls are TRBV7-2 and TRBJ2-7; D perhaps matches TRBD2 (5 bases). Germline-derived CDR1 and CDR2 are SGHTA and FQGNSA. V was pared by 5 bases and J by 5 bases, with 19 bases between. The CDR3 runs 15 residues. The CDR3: CASSPRASGPNEQYF. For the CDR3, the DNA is TGTGCCAGCAGCCCCCGGGCCAGCGGCCCTAACGAGCAGTACTTC.

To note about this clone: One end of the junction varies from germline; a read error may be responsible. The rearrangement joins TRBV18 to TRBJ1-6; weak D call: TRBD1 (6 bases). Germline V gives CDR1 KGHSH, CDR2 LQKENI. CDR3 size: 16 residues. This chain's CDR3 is CASSHLRDTEVTPLHF. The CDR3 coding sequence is TGTGCCAGCTCCCACCTCCGGGACACGGAAGTTACACCGCTCCACTTT.

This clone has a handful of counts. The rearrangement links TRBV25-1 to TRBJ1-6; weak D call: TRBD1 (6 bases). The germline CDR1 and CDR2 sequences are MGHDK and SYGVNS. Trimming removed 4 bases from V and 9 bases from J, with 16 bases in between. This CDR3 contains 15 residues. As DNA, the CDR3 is TGTGCCAGCAGTGCCGGGACTGGGGGCCTTTCACCCCTCCACTTT. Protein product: CASSAGTGGLSPLHF.